This is a list of T cell receptor beta chains from one sample in a study of blood T cell repertoires in COVID-19. Libraries were prepared by immunoSEQ multiplex PCR; TCRdb keeps only in-frame clonotypes and omits some of them. In the table there are about 130,000 clones, 60% to 80% of which are singletons. Sequenced sample: peripheral blood. These TCRs come from a woman between 65 and 79 years old with acute or convalescent COVID-19. The CDR3 runs from the conserved cysteine through the conserved F or W. The D gene is left open where the match is weak. Expanded clones are given a class, and other clones once, few, many or no size at all.

abundance	v_gene	j_gene	d_gene	CDR3nt	CDR3aa
.	TRBV5-4	TRBJ1-2	.	TGTGCCAGCAGCTCCTTGGCAGTAAACTATGGCTACACCTTC	CASSSLAVNYGYTF
.	TRBV28	TRBJ2-1	TRBD2	TGTGCCAGCACCCCCTCGGGGGGAGGGTACAATGAGCAGTTCTTC	CASTPSGGGYNEQFF
.	TRBV11-2	TRBJ2-1	.	TGTGCCAGCAGCCCCAATATGCCCCCCGGGAGCCAGTTCTTC	CASSPNMPPGSQFF
few	TRBV27	TRBJ2-7	TRBD2	TGTGCCAGCAGTTTGATCGGGCCTAGCGGGGGGTACGAGCAGTACTTC	CASSLIGPSGGYEQYF
.	TRBV7-3	TRBJ2-3	.	TGTGCCAGCAGCCCCGACTACCTTAGCACAGATACGCAGTATTTT	CASSPDYLSTDTQYF
.	TRBV10-3	TRBJ1-6	TRBD1	TGTGCCATCAGTGAGTTGTCGGGACAGGTTAATTCACCCCTCCACTTT	CAISELSGQVNSPLHF
.	TRBV6-5	TRBJ2-1	.	TGTGCCAGCAGTTACCAGGCGATCGGCCCAGAGCAGTTCTTC	CASSYQAIGPEQFF
.	TRBV14	TRBJ1-2	.	TGTGCCAGCAGCCAAGACCCAAGAAGCGGCTACACCTTC	CASSQDPRSGYTF
few	TRBV3-1/TRBV3-2	TRBJ1-1	.	TGTGCCAGCAGCCATGGGGCTCGGACTGAAGCTTTCTTT	CASSHGARTEAFF
.	TRBV28	TRBJ1-2	.	TGTGCCAGCAGTCCCAGGCCCCTGGGCTACACCTTC	CASSPRPLGYTF
.	TRBV19	TRBJ2-7	.	TGTGCCAGTAGTATAGCCACCTGGACAGCCTACGAGCAGTACTTC	CASSIATWTAYEQYF
.	TRBV18	TRBJ1-2	TRBD1	TGTGCCAGCTCATCTCGACAGGGCCCCATTAACTATGGCTACACCTTC	CASSSRQGPINYGYTF
.	TRBV5-1	TRBJ2-2	TRBD1	TGCGCCAGCAGCTTGAGGACAGGGGCCACCGGGGAGCTGTTTTTT	CASSLRTGATGELFF
few	TRBV3-1/TRBV3-2	TRBJ2-1	.	TGTGCCAGCAGCCAACAAGTAGAGACACGGCAGTTCTTC	CASSQQVETRQFF
few	TRBV7-9	TRBJ2-7	.	TGTGCCAGCAGCTTAGAGGCAGGGGACGAGCAGTACTTC	CASSLEAGDEQYF
.	TRBV5-1	TRBJ2-2	.	TGCGCCAGCAGCTTGGCAGGGGACACCGGGGAGCTGTTTTTT	CASSLAGDTGELFF
.	TRBV18	TRBJ2-2	TRBD2	TGTGCCAGCTCACCCATCCCGGGTAGCGGGGTACCACAGAACACCGGGGAGCTGTTTTTT	CASSPIPGSGVPQNTGELFF
.	TRBV9	TRBJ2-1	TRBD2	TGTGCCAGCAGCGCCCGACTAGCAGGGCTACCTCAGTTCTTC	CASSARLAGLPQFF
.	TRBV28	TRBJ2-7	TRBD2	TGTGCCAGCAGCCAGGGACTAGCGGGAGTTGAGCAGTACTTC	CASSQGLAGVEQYF
.	TRBV7-8	TRBJ2-1	TRBD1	TGTGCCAGCAGCTTATGGGGGCAGGGGGTGAATGAGCAGTTCTTC	CASSLWGQGVNEQFF
.	TRBV1	TRBJ1-2	.	TGCACCAGCAGCCTAGTAAACCGGGACAGGGGGTTCGGCTACACCTTC	CTSSLVNRDRGFGYTF
.	TRBV7-4	TRBJ2-2	.	TGTGCCAGCAGCCGAGTGGAGCCGACTCTGAACACCGGGGAGCTGTTTTTT	CASSRVEPTLNTGELFF
.	TRBV5-1	TRBJ1-3	.	TGCGCCAGCAGCTTGGTGGAAGGGAGGATGGAAGACACCATATATTTT	CASSLVEGRMEDTIYF
.	TRBV7-9	TRBJ2-2	TRBD1	TGTGCCAGCAGCTTACCCCCCCAGGGGGCATGGGTCGGGGAGCTGTTTTTT	CASSLPPQGAWVGELFF
.	TRBV9	TRBJ2-2	.	TGTGCCAGCAGTACCCAGGGGAACACCGGGGAGCTGTTTTTT	CASSTQGNTGELFF
.	TRBV27	TRBJ1-5	.	TGTGCCAGCAGTAAAGTCCCGGGACGTCCGGGAGGGAGCAATCAGCCCCAGCATTTT	CASSKVPGRPGGSNQPQHF
few	TRBV10-3	TRBJ2-7	.	TGTGCCATCAGTGCGGGTTCCTACGAGCAGTACTTC	CAISAGSYEQYF
.	TRBV9	TRBJ2-1	TRBD2	TGTGCCAGCAGCGCGACTAGCGGGGCCTACAATGAGCAGTTCTTC	CASSATSGAYNEQFF
few	TRBV19	TRBJ1-2	.	TGTGCCAGTAGTATTGGCAGAGGCTACACCTTC	CASSIGRGYTF
.	TRBV9	TRBJ1-2	.	TGTGCCAGCAGTGCTGGTGCGGCTAACTATGGCTACACCTTC	CASSAGAANYGYTF
once	TRBV6-2/TRBV6-3	TRBJ1-2	.	TGTGCCAGCAGTCACAGGGATGGCTACACCTTC	CASSHRDGYTF
.	TRBV6-5	TRBJ2-2	.	TGTGCCAGCAGTTACTCGGTACTGCTAGGCACCGGGGAGCTGTTTTTT	CASSYSVLLGTGELFF
.	TRBV20-1	TRBJ2-7	TRBD1	TGCAGTGCTAGAGCTGACAGGGGTCAGTACTTC	CSARADRGQYF
.	TRBV4-2	TRBJ2-7	TRBD1	TGTGCCAGCAGCCAAGGACAGGGGCCAAACTACGAGCAGTACTTC	CASSQGQGPNYEQYF
many	TRBV5-4	TRBJ2-2	.	TGTGCCAGCAGCTTGGTAGCTGGGCCAGGGATAGGAGCCGGGGAGCTGTTTTTT	CASSLVAGPGIGAGELFF
.	TRBV7-9	TRBJ1-5	TRBD1	TGTGCCAGCAGCTCGGGACAGGGGAGCCGCCAGCCCCAGCATTTT	CASSSGQGSRQPQHF